These T cell receptor beta chains were read from a single sample in a study of cytomegalovirus exposure and HLA in healthy donors. Using immunoSEQ multiplex PCR, the repertoire was profiled, and TCRdb retains in-frame clones only, with some absent. The sample consists of roughly 130,000 clones, approximately 80% of them appearing once. The sequencing sample was made of PBMCs. The receptors originated from a boy aged 2 to 9 in good health and CMV-seronegative. The CDR3 runs from the conserved cysteine through the conserved F or W. Fields, in order: V gene, D gene, J gene, clone size, CDR3 DNA, CDR3 protein. D genes are given only for firm matches. Only some rows state a clone size, as once, few, many or a class for expanded clones.

>TRBV5-5|-|TRBJ1-3|-
TGTGCCAGCAGCCTCACAGGGTTAGGAAACACCATATATTTT
CASSLTGLGNTIYF
>TRBV7-2|-|TRBJ2-1|-
TGTGCCAGCAGCTCCCCCCTGGGGAGGTGGAAGCAGTTCTTC
CASSSPLGRWKQFF
>TRBV7-9|TRBD1|TRBJ2-7|-
TGTGCCAGCAGCTTAGTAAGCCAGGGGGCTATGTACGAGCAGTACTTC
CASSLVSQGAMYEQYF
>TRBV7-2|-|TRBJ2-5|-
TGTGCCAGCACCCCTCGTCGGGAGACCCAGTACTTC
CASTPRRETQYF
>TRBV2|-|TRBJ1-5|-
TGTGCCAGCAGTCTACCTCCCAATCAGCCCCAGCATTTT
CASSLPPNQPQHF
>TRBV9|TRBD1|TRBJ2-3|-
TGTGCCAGCAGCGTTGACAGGGCTGGGGATACGCAGTATTTT
CASSVDRAGDTQYF
>TRBV6-5|-|TRBJ1-6|-
TGTGCCAGTCGTCCGGGACAAGGAACGCGGACCCTCCACTTT
CASRPGQGTRTLHF
>TRBV7-6|TRBD2|TRBJ2-1|-
TGTGCCAGCATAGGGGGGCGGGGGGGCGACAATGAGCAGTTCTTC
CASIGGRGGDNEQFF
>TRBV11-1|-|TRBJ2-2|-
TGTGCCAGCAGCTCAGACAGGACTACCGGGGAGCTGTTTTTT
CASSSDRTTGELFF
>TRBV1|-|TRBJ2-1|-
TGCACCAGCAGCCAAGATCTTGGACAGGGCAATGAGCCGTTCTTC
CTSSQDLGQGNEPFF
>TRBV7-6|-|TRBJ1-5|-
TGTGCCAGCAGCTTACAGGGTAAGAGTCAGCCCCAGCATTTT
CASSLQGKSQPQHF
>TRBV11-2|-|TRBJ2-1|once
TGTGCCGTACCAACCACTAAACACAATGAGCAGTTCTTC
CAVPTTKHNEQFF
>TRBV9|-|TRBJ1-5|-
TGTGCCAGCAGCGGAGGAGGCCAGCCCCAGCATTTT
CASSGGGQPQHF
>TRBV28|-|TRBJ1-3|few
TGTGCCAGCACTTTCCCCACCACCGGGACAAAGGGTACAAGCTCTGGAAACACCATATATTTT
CASTFPTTGTKGTSSGNTIYF
>TRBV10-3|TRBD2|TRBJ2-4|-
TGTGCCATCATGGGGGAGGGCGCCAAAAACATTCAGTACTTC
CAIMGEGAKNIQYF
>TRBV19|-|TRBJ1-1|-
TGTGCCAGTAAGCCGTCTGAGGGCTCGAACACTGAAGCTTTCTTT
CASKPSEGSNTEAFF
>TRBV27|-|TRBJ1-1|-
TGTGCCAGCAGGACCTTAGCGGGAGTGGAAACTGAAGCTTTCTTT
CASRTLAGVETEAFF
>TRBV28|-|TRBJ2-5|-
TGTGCCAGCAGTTCCCTAGAGCTGGAGACCCAGTACTTC
CASSSLELETQYF
>TRBV9|-|TRBJ1-6|-
TGTGCCAGCAGCGTAGCAGGGGTGGATTCACCCCTCCACTTT
CASSVAGVDSPLHF
>TRBV5-1|TRBD2|TRBJ2-5|-
TGCGCCAGCAGCTTACTATCGCCTAGCGGGGGGGCCTACCAAGAGACCCAGTACTTC
CASSLLSPSGGAYQETQYF
>TRBV19|-|TRBJ2-7|-
TGTGCCAGTAGTATAAGTTCAGGGGTGGGCTACGAGCAGTACTTC
CASSISSGVGYEQYF
>TRBV27|-|TRBJ1-1|few
TGTGCCAGCAGTTTACAGGGATGGGGCACTGAAGCTTTCTTT
CASSLQGWGTEAFF
>TRBV27|-|TRBJ1-2|-
TGTGCCAGCAGTTTTTCCAGGGCCTCCCCCTATGGCTACACCTTC
CASSFSRASPYGYTF
>TRBV5-1|-|TRBJ1-6|-
TGCGCCAGCAGCTTCTTGGAGGGGCAACGGTCACCCCTCCACTTT
CASSFLEGQRSPLHF
>TRBV19|TRBD2|TRBJ2-1|once
TGTGCCAGTAGTAGCCTAGCGGGGGCCAATGAGCAGTTCTTC
CASSSLAGANEQFF
>TRBV21-1|-|TRBJ2-3|-
TGTGCCAGCAGCCCTAAATGGGGGGCTAGCGGGAGGGAAGAGGGGACAGATACGCAGTATTTT
CASSPKWGASGREEGTDTQYF
>TRBV29-1|-|TRBJ1-1|-
TGCAGCGTTGAAAGACAAGGCGACACTGAAGCTTTCTTT
CSVERQGDTEAFF
>TRBV29-1|TRBD1|TRBJ2-2|-
TGCAGCGTCGGACCTGCCCCGGGACAGGGGGGAACCGGGGAGCTGTTTTTT
CSVGPAPGQGGTGELFF
>TRBV5-1|TRBD2|TRBJ2-7|-
TGCGCCAGCAGCTTAGGACTAGCGGGTCATTCCTACGAGCAGTACTTC
CASSLGLAGHSYEQYF
>TRBV6-4|-|TRBJ2-3|-
TGTGCCAGCAGTGACTCCTATCCCACAGATACGCAGTATTTT
CASSDSYPTDTQYF
>TRBV27|TRBD1|TRBJ1-1|-
TGTGCCAGCAGCAGGGACAGGCGCCTTTGGGCCACTGAAGCTTTCTTT
CASSRDRRLWATEAFF
>TRBV13|-|TRBJ2-3|-
TGTGCCAGCAGCCCGGGACTGGCAGGCACAGATACGCAGTATTTT
CASSPGLAGTDTQYF
>TRBV7-9|-|TRBJ2-1|-
TGTGCCAGCAGCTTACCTAGCAATGAGCAGTTCTTC
CASSLPSNEQFF
>TRBV15|TRBD1|TRBJ1-4|-
TGTGCCACCAGCAGGGACAGGGGGCTTGAAAAACTGTTTTTT
CATSRDRGLEKLFF
>TRBV27|-|TRBJ1-5|-
TGTGCCAGGCGGTGCGGGGATTCGGATCAGCCCCAGCATTTT
CARRCGDSDQPQHF
>TRBV7-3|TRBD1|TRBJ1-2|-
TGTGCCAGCAGCTTCCCCGACAGGGGCGCTAATGGCTACACCTTC
CASSFPDRGANGYTF
>TRBV4-1|TRBD1|TRBJ1-2|-
TGCGCCAGCAGCCGGACAGGGGGCGATGGCTACACCTTC
CASSRTGGDGYTF
>TRBV4-1|TRBD2|TRBJ2-7|-
TGCGCCAGCAGCCCCCGCGGGGGGGGCTGGGACGAGCAGTACTTC
CASSPRGGGWDEQYF
>TRBV19|TRBD1|TRBJ2-1|-
TGTGCCAGTAGTATACTGGGACAGGGGGCCTACAATGAGCAGTTCTTC
CASSILGQGAYNEQFF
>TRBV10-2|-|TRBJ2-1|-
TGCGCCAGCAGTAGCGGATACAATGAGCAGTTCTTC
CASSSGYNEQFF
>TRBV7-3|-|TRBJ2-3|-
TGTGCCAGCAGCTTCGCAGGGACTCAAGGCACAGATACGCAGTATTTT
CASSFAGTQGTDTQYF
>TRBV7-9|-|TRBJ1-2|-
TGTGCCAGCAGCGGAAGGGGTAACTATGGCTACACCTTC
CASSGRGNYGYTF
>TRBV7-2|TRBD1|TRBJ2-5|-
TGTGCCAGCAGCTTAGGGACAGGGCCTGGGCAAGAGACCCAGTACTTC
CASSLGTGPGQETQYF
>TRBV19|-|TRBJ1-5|-
TGTGCCAGTAGCACCAGTGGAGGTTACAATCAGCCCCAGCATTTT
CASSTSGGYNQPQHF